Below are 2 T cell receptor beta chains sequenced from a single sample in a study of OX40 agonist ivuxolimab in advanced cancers. The receptor library was made with the immunoSEQ multiplex PCR assay. TCRdb retrieved this table from immuneACCESS and kept in-frame rearrangements only. Not all clones are present; in checked studies, unresolved V genes account for under half, and no reason is known for the remainder. The table for this sample lists tens of thousands of clones; around 86% of them were counted only once. The top ten hold roughly 1.2% of the sample. Here the sequenced sample was CD4+ or CD8+ T cells sorted from blood, taken in a trial of the OX40 agonist ivuxolimab. Receptor source: an adult with an advanced solid tumor such as melanoma, head and neck, liver or kidney cancer.

The chain links TRBV7-3 to TRBJ2-3; 9 bases are a match to TRBD2. Germline CDR1 reads SGHTA; CDR2 reads FQGTGA. The CDR3 is 14 residues long. Unmatched junction bases numbered 9, after V lost 5 bases and J lost 9 bases. The CDR3 DNA sequence: TGTGCCAGCAGCCCCGAGGGGCTAGCGGGGACGCAGTATTTT. Translation: CASSPEGLAGTQYF.

Here the CDR3 reads CAMGPELGTEAFF. The CDR3 bases are TGTGCCATGGGCCCCGAGCTTGGGACTGAAGCTTTCTTT. V gene TRBV10-3 combines with J gene TRBJ1-1; D ambiguous. The V gene lost 9 bases and the J gene lost 5 bases, with 16 bases spanning the gap. Germline CDR1 and CDR2: ENHRY and SYGVKD. The CDR3 sequence is 13 residues long.